Listed here is a single T cell receptor (beta chain). This specimen comes from a study of blood T cell repertoires in COVID-19. Study information: Nucleic acid was either cDNA or gDNA, and it came from T cells, B-cell-depleted T cells, or PBMCs.

Recruits, aged roughly 18 to 90 years, lived in roughly 22 US areas. The table came from immunoSEQ multiplex PCR; TCRdb's copy has only in-frame clones and leaves some out. The repertoire has more than 400,000 clones, around 91% of them found once; the top ten carry 0.6%. There are 14 residues in the CDR3. Germline lookup yields CDR1 SNHLY and CDR2 FYNNEI. V lost 0 bases and J lost 10, with 12 bases in between. The rearrangement uses TRBV2 and TRBJ1-4; TRBD1 is a possible D gene (5 bases). The receptor was isolated from a man in his late teens or twenties who had recovered from COVID-19. Source material: PBMCs or T cells enriched from blood (not recorded which). CDR3 DNA: TGTGCCAGCAGTGAAGCGCTTCAGGGTGCAAAACTGTTTTTT. It specifies CASSEALQGAKLFF.